The 31 T cell receptor beta chains reported below all come from one sample, sequenced in a study of blood T cell repertoires in COVID-19. Repertoires were generated with immunoSEQ multiplex PCR, while TCRdb's copy carries only in-frame clones and drops some. The table includes roughly 180,000 clones, about 81% detected once. The source material was peripheral blood. The receptor source for this set is a woman older than 75 with COVID-19, enrolled during active disease.

This clone was observed a few times. This rearrangement joins TRBV5-4 to TRBJ1-2; 7 bases are a match to TRBD1. Germline V CDR1 and CDR2: SGHNT, YYREEE (reference sequence). V lost 3 bases, J lost 3 bases, and 8 bases stayed unmatched. CDR3 length: 15 residues. CDR3 sequence: CASSSPGQTYYGYTF. In DNA form, the CDR3 reads TGTGCCAGCAGCTCCCCGGGACAGACCTACTATGGCTACACCTTC.

V gene TRBV18 combines with J gene TRBJ2-7; 8 bases are a match to TRBD2. CDR1 is KGHSH, CDR2 LQKENI, per germline. CDR3 length: 15 amino acids. The V gene end was trimmed by 4 bases and the J gene end by 5 bases; junction bases not matched to a gene: 10. The CDR3 reads CASSLIREGLNEQYF. The CDR3 coding sequence is TGTGCCAGCTCACTAATACGGGAGGGCCTCAACGAGCAGTACTTC. The variable domain in full, with the rest retrieved from reference TRBV18 and TRBJ2-7, is NAGVMQNPRHLVRRRGQEARLRCSPMKGHSHVYWYRQLPEEGLKFMVYLQKENIIDESGMPKERFSAEFPKEGPSILRIQQVVRGDSAAYFCASSLIREGLNEQYFGPGTRLTVT.

The CDR3 DNA sequence: TGTGCCAGCAGTGTCTCGCAGGGAGATACGCAGTATTTT. Amino acid sequence: CASSVSQGDTQYF. The V gene is TRBV6-4, the J gene TRBJ2-3, with D possibly being TRBD1 (5 bases). V was cut by 4 bases and J by 5 bases, with 10 bases left in between. This CDR3 is 13 amino acids long. CDR1 is MRHNA and CDR2 is SNTAGT in the germline V gene.

V is TRBV24-1 and J is TRBJ2-5; D perhaps matches TRBD1 (7 bases). The CDR3 is 15 amino acids. Germline CDR1 KGHDR, CDR2 SFDVKD. V was shortened by 4 bases and J by 5 bases, with 16 bases between the two germline ends. The CDR3 loop is CATSELGGGMETQYF. Written as DNA, the CDR3 is TGTGCCACCAGTGAGCTAGGGGGCGGGATGGAGACCCAGTACTTC.

This chain connects TRBV6-4 to TRBJ1-3; no firm D call. V dropped 0 bases and J dropped 4 bases, with 13 bases sitting between them. The V gene's germline CDR1 is MRHNA and CDR2 SNTAGT. The CDR3 has 16 residues. This CDR3 reads CASSDSKGPGGNTIYF. The CDR3 coding sequence is TGTGCCAGCAGTGACTCGAAGGGCCCGGGGGGAAACACCATATATTTT.

The rearrangement joins TRBV12-3 or TRBV12-4 to TRBJ2-3; D not resolved. The CDR3 is 13 residues long. Trimming pared 7 bases from V and 2 bases from J, leaving 10 bases between. CDR3 in amino acids: CASKRSPTDTQYF. The DNA of the CDR3 is TGTGCCAGCAAGAGGTCCCCCACAGATACGCAGTATTTT.

This chain links TRBV5-1 with TRBJ2-1; 11 positions agree with TRBD2. Germline V CDR1 and CDR2: SGHRS, YFSETQ. This CDR3 is built from 14 residues. V dropped 4 bases and J dropped 9; count of bases not matched to a gene: 6. CDR3 in DNA: TGCGCCAGCAGCAAAGTAGCGGGAGGGGCTGAGCAGTTCTTC. Protein sequence: CASSKVAGGAEQFF.

The chain joins TRBV27 to TRBJ2-3; D is perhaps TRBD1 (6 bases). The CDR3 covers 14 residues. Trimming stripped 2 bases from V and 2 bases from J, with 8 bases between. CDR1 and CDR2 from the germline V gene are MNHEY and SMNVEV (reference sequence). CDR3 DNA sequence: TGTGCCAGCAGTTTAAACAGGGTCACAGATACGCAGTATTTT. It yields the protein CASSLNRVTDTQYF.

The chain uses TRBV19 and TRBJ2-6, with a tentative D call TRBD1 (6 bases). The CDR3 totals 17 residues. In germline, CDR1 is LNHDA, CDR2 SQIVND (reference sequence). The V gene lost 9 bases and the J gene lost 2 bases, with 20 bases spanning the gap. The CDR3 loop is CASMFVQGTPGANVLTF. The CDR3 nucleotides read TGTGCCAGCATGTTCGTGCAGGGGACCCCTGGGGCCAACGTCCTGACTTTC. The whole variable domain, remainder taken from reference TRBV19 and TRBJ2-6, is DGGITQSPKYLFRKEGQNVTLSCEQNLNHDAMYWYRQDPGQGLRLIYYSQIVNDFQKGDIAEGYSVSREKKESFPLTVTSAQKNPTAFYLCASMFVQGTPGANVLTFGAGSRLTVL.

The chain combines TRBV7-9 with TRBJ2-1; TRBD1 aligns across 8 bases. The CDR3 length is 18 residues. The V and J ends lost 2 bases and 7 bases, in that order; junction bases with no gene match: 16. CDR1 is SEHNR and CDR2 is FQNEAQ in the germline V gene (reference sequence). CDR3 in amino acids: CASSLRWTGPRDKNEQFF. CDR3 DNA sequence: TGTGCCAGCAGCTTAAGGTGGACAGGGCCGCGGGATAAAAATGAGCAGTTCTTC.

V is TRBV19 and J is TRBJ1-1; a weak D match, TRBD1 (6 bases). The CDR3 is 14 amino acids. Germline V gives CDR1 LNHDA, CDR2 SQIVND (reference sequence). V was clipped by 8 bases and J by 1 base, with 14 bases between them. Written as DNA, the CDR3 is TGTGCCAGTTCTACCCCGGGACAGAACACTGAAGCTTTCTTT. Its protein is CASSTPGQNTEAFF.

This rearrangement joins TRBV29-1 to TRBJ2-5; 10 bases map to TRBD1. The V and J ends lost 6 bases and 4 bases, in that order; junction bases with no gene match: 5. Looked up from germline, CDR1 is SQVTM and CDR2 is ANQGSEA. The CDR3 is 13 amino acids. The CDR3 region is CSVDRGRGETQYF. The CDR3, as DNA: TGCAGCGTCGACAGGGGGCGCGGAGAGACCCAGTACTTC.

The chain combines TRBV6-1 with TRBJ2-7, with 7 bases aligning to TRBD1. The CDR3 sequence is 14 residues long. Germline V gene data show CDR1 as MNHNS and CDR2 as SASEGT. With V trimmed by 7 bases and J by 1 base, 7 bases remained unmatched. CDR3 sequence (DNA): TGTGCCAGCACCGAGGACAGGTGGTCCTACGAGCAGTACTTC. Protein: CASTEDRWSYEQYF.

The chain is built from TRBV2 and TRBJ2-7; 7 bases fit TRBD1. Per germline, CDR1 SNHLY and CDR2 FYNNEI. The V gene end was trimmed by 3 bases and the J gene end by 6 bases; junction bases not matched to a gene: 8. The CDR3 has 14 residues. This CDR3 reads CASSDEGGGSEQYF. The CDR3 region has the DNA TGTGCCAGCAGTGACGAAGGGGGCGGCAGCGAGCAGTACTTC.

The genes are TRBV4-1 and TRBJ2-2, with a possible D match to TRBD2 (6 bases). The CDR3 runs 18 residues. V lost 2 bases to trimming and J lost 5 bases, with 21 bases between them. The germline V gene has CDR1 MGHRA and CDR2 YSYEKL. The CDR3 is CASSQLGWAGRLTGELFF. In DNA form, the CDR3 reads TGCGCCAGCAGCCAACTCGGTTGGGCGGGAAGGTTGACCGGGGAGCTGTTTTTT.

The sample holds a few counts of this clone. The genes are TRBV28 and TRBJ2-2, with 8 positions matching TRBD2. Unmatched junction bases numbered 8, after V lost 6 bases and J lost 5 bases. Germline V CDR1 and CDR2: MDHEN, SYDVKM. The CDR3 spans 15 residues. CDR3 sequence (DNA): TGTGCCAGCAGACCAACTAGCGGTAGTACCGGGGAGCTGTTTTTT. Its protein is CASRPTSGSTGELFF.

The chain recombines TRBV27 with TRBJ2-7, with a weak D call TRBD1 (5 bases). The CDR3 is 14 residues long. V lost 3 bases and J lost 0, with 9 bases in between. Germline CDR1 is MNHEY and CDR2 is SMNVEV (reference sequence). The CDR3 loop reads CASSFFGASYEQYF. The CDR3 DNA sequence: TGTGCCAGCAGTTTTTTTGGGGCCTCCTACGAGCAGTACTTC.

The chain carries TRBV7-2 and TRBJ1-6, with 8 bases identical to TRBD1. The CDR3 extends over 18 amino acids. J lost 7 bases, V lost 5 bases, and 16 bases had no gene match. The germline gives CDR1 SGHTA, CDR2 FQGNSA. CDR3 amino acids: CASSPLFGQGAKNSPLHF. As DNA, the CDR3 is TGTGCCAGCAGCCCCCTTTTTGGGCAGGGGGCTAAAAATTCACCCCTCCACTTT. Supplemented by reference TRBV7-2 and TRBJ1-6, the full variable domain reads GAGVSQSPSNKVTEKGKDVELRCDPISGHTALYWYRQSLGQGLEFLIYFQGNSAPDKSGLPSDRFSAERTGGSVSTLTIQRTQQEDSAVYLCASSPLFGQGAKNSPLHFGNGTRLTVT.

This sequence joins TRBV9 and TRBJ2-5, with 10 bases matching TRBD2. CDR3 length: 14 amino acids. The J segment lost 5 bases and the V segment lost 3 bases, leaving 4 bases of the junction unmatched. Germline assignment: CDR1 SGDLS and CDR2 YYNGEE. The CDR3 DNA is TGTGCCAGCAGCGAGGGACTAGCGCAGGAGACCCAGTACTTC. Protein sequence: CASSEGLAQETQYF. The full variable domain, with the rest looked up from reference TRBV9 and TRBJ2-5, is DSGVTQTPKHLITATGQRVTLRCSPRSGDLSVYWYQQSLDQGLQFLIQYYNGEERAKGNILERFSAQQFPDLHSELNLSSLELGDSALYFCASSEGLAQETQYFGPGTRLLVL.

The chain combines TRBV2 with TRBJ2-1; TRBD2 matches at 9 bases. Germline V gene data show CDR1 as SNHLY and CDR2 as FYNNEI. V shed 5 bases, J shed 3 bases, and the junction held 5 bases outside the gene matches. CDR3 length: 15 residues. The CDR3 DNA follows: TGTGCCAGCAGTCGCGGGAGGGGTGACTACAATGAGCAGTTCTTC. Its protein product is CASSRGRGDYNEQFF.

The CDR3 is CASSRQQPPGLAGGDTQYF. CDR3 sequence (DNA): TGTGCCAGCAGCCGACAGCAACCACCGGGACTAGCGGGGGGAGATACGCAGTATTTT. V and J are TRBV7-8 and TRBJ2-3; TRBD2 matches 15 bases. This CDR3 is built from 19 residues. The V segment lost 5 bases and the J segment 5 bases; nucleotides outside the gene matches: 14. Germline V gives CDR1 SGHVS, CDR2 FQNEAQ.

The V gene is TRBV7-2, the J gene TRBJ1-1, with TRBD1 identical over 9 bases. Germline V lookup: CDR1 SGHTA, CDR2 FQGNSA. This CDR3 is 14 amino acids long. With V trimmed by 2 bases and J by 5 bases, 3 bases remained unmatched. In DNA form, the CDR3 reads TGTGCCAGCAGCTTAACAGGGGGCGGGACTGAAGCTTTCTTT. Its translation is CASSLTGGGTEAFF.

This chain uses TRBV7-2 with TRBJ2-7; D not certain. The CDR3 extends over 16 amino acids. The V gene lost 5 bases and the J gene lost 4 bases, with 21 bases spanning the gap. CDR1 SGHTA and CDR2 FQGNSA come from the germline V gene. CDR3 sequence reads: CASSPSFWRSSYEQYF. DNA of the CDR3: TGTGCCAGCAGCCCCAGCTTTTGGCGGAGCTCTTACGAGCAGTACTTC.

This clone is a singleton in its sample. V and J are TRBV7-2 and TRBJ1-1; 8 bases line up with TRBD1. Trimming removed 5 bases from V and 1 base from J; junction bases left unmatched: 12. The CDR3 has 17 amino acids. Germline V gives CDR1 SGHTA, CDR2 FQGNSA. The CDR3, as DNA: TGTGCCAGCAGCCTACATTCCGGGACAGGACCGAACACTGAAGCTTTCTTT. This sequence encodes CASSLHSGTGPNTEAFF. Full variable domain (missing parts from reference TRBV7-2 and TRBJ1-1): GAGVSQSPSNKVTEKGKDVELRCDPISGHTALYWYRQSLGQGLEFLIYFQGNSAPDKSGLPSDRFSAERTGGSVSTLTIQRTQQEDSAVYLCASSLHSGTGPNTEAFFGQGTRLTVV.

The chain carries TRBV18 and TRBJ2-6; D is unresolved. Germline-derived CDR1 and CDR2 are KGHSH and LQKENI. The CDR3 runs 13 residues. Trimming stripped 3 bases from V and 3 bases from J, with 3 bases between. The CDR3 sequence: CASSPGGANVLTF. As DNA, the CDR3 is TGTGCCAGCTCACCCGGTGGGGCCAACGTCCTGACTTTC.

Only a few counts were recorded for this clone. The chain recombines TRBV7-9 with TRBJ2-7; 9 bases are shared with TRBD1. V shed 5 bases, J shed 0 bases, and the junction held 8 bases outside the gene matches. Germline CDR1 reads SEHNR; CDR2 reads FQNEAQ (reference sequence). The CDR3 runs 16 residues. DNA of the CDR3: TGTGCCAGCAGCGCAACCCCGGGACAGGGCTCCTACGAGCAGTACTTC. This gives the protein CASSATPGQGSYEQYF.

This clone has just a few counts. The identical CDR3 is also encoded by other nucleotide sequences in the sample. The CDR3 sequence: CASRRQGADTQYF. CDR3 nucleotides: TGTGCCAGCAGACGACAGGGGGCAGATACGCAGTATTTT. The chain employs TRBV28 and TRBJ2-3; TRBD1 agrees at 9 bases. The CDR3 consists of 13 residues. Per germline, CDR1 MDHEN and CDR2 SYDVKM. The V segment lost 6 bases and the J segment 4 bases; nucleotides outside the gene matches: 2.

V is TRBV11-2 and J is TRBJ2-5, with 12 bases lining up with TRBD2. Per germline, CDR1 SGHAT and CDR2 FQNNGV. V lost 0 bases and J lost 4; bases outside the gene matches: 3. This CDR3 has 16 amino acids. The CDR3 protein is CASSLDLAGGSETQYF. The CDR3 region has the DNA TGTGCCAGCAGCTTAGACCTAGCGGGAGGGTCAGAGACCCAGTACTTC.

The rearrangement links TRBV3-1 (or the pseudogene TRBV3-2) to TRBJ2-1; 11 positions agree with TRBD1. CDR3 length equals 15 residues. Germline V gene sequence: CDR1 LGHDT, CDR2 YNNKEL (reference sequence). Trimming at V came to 4 bases and at J to 3 bases, leaving 2 bases not matched to a gene. CDR3: CASSLGTGGYNEQFF. Written as DNA, the CDR3 is TGTGCCAGCAGCCTGGGGACAGGGGGCTACAATGAGCAGTTCTTC.

This sequence joins TRBV21-1 and TRBJ1-2. TRBV21-1 is designated a pseudogene. The length of the CDR3 is 12 residues. This CDR3 is CAGGDGGYGYTF. CDR3 coding DNA: TGTGCCGGGGGGGACGGGGGCTATGGCTACACCTTC.

The V and J genes are TRBV28 and TRBJ2-1, with 9 bases identical to TRBD2. V lost 4 bases and J lost 7; bases outside the gene matches: 8. The CDR3 has 15 amino acids. Germline CDR1 is MDHEN and CDR2 is SYDVKM. Here the CDR3 reads CASSWGLAGTNEQFF. CDR3 coding DNA: TGTGCCAGCAGTTGGGGGCTAGCGGGGACGAATGAGCAGTTCTTC.